The 28 T cell receptor beta chains below were found in one sample sequenced in a study of naive and memory T cell subsets. An equimolar mix of two oligonucleotides served as the beta constant-region primer for TRBC1 and TRBC2. TCRdb ran MiXCR on the UMI-ligation and nested PCR reads and lists one entry per CDR3 protein. The table records under 35,000 distinct CDR3 sequences, about 10% of them present only once. The specimen was effector memory CD4+ T cells from blood. Subset: effector memory, CD45RA- CD27-. Receptors originate from a human donor in good health.

This clonotype was observed at least ten times. This chain links TRBV5-5 with TRBJ2-1; 12 bases fit TRBD2. Germline CDR1 is SGHKS and CDR2 is YYEKEE (reference sequence). The length of the CDR3 is 15 residues. Trimming at V came to 3 bases and at J to 7 bases, leaving 5 bases not matched to a gene. The DNA for the CDR3 is TGTGCCAGCAGCTCACTAGCGGGGGGCCGGAATGAGCAGTTCTTC. Amino acid sequence: CASSSLAGGRNEQFF.

The V gene is TRBV28, the J gene TRBJ2-3; either TRBD1 or TRBD2 may fit D (5 bases each). Trimming took off 7 bases at V and 8 bases at J, with 22 bases between the two ends. Germline lookup yields CDR1 MDHEN and CDR2 SYDVKM. CDR3 length equals 15 residues. The CDR3 loop is CASNGASTTKTTQYF. The CDR3 DNA reads as TGTGCCAGCAACGGGGCCTCCACTACTAAGACTACGCAGTATTTT. Supplemented by reference TRBV28 and TRBJ2-3, the full variable domain reads DVKVTQSSRYLVKRTGEKVFLECVQDMDHENMFWYRQDPGLGLRLIYFSYDVKMKEKGDIPEGYSVSREKKERFSLILESASTNQTSMYLCASNGASTTKTTQYFGPGTRLTVL.

This clonotype was seen many times. This chain links TRBV11-2 with TRBJ2-3; D call uncertain. The CDR3 has 16 amino acids. Germline CDR1 SGHAT, CDR2 FQNNGV. V shed 5 bases and J shed 6 bases, with 21 bases lying between them. This chain's CDR3 is CASSPQPMTGPDTQYF. CDR3 coding DNA: TGTGCCAGCAGCCCACAACCCATGACCGGCCCTGATACGCAGTATTTT.

This clonotype has just a few counts. The rearrangement uses TRBV20-1 and TRBJ1-3, with no clear D. V was clipped by 0 bases and J by 4 bases, with 13 bases between them. This CDR3 is 15 amino acids long. Per the germline V gene, CDR1 is DFQATT and CDR2 is SNEGSKA (reference sequence). The CDR3 sequence: CSARDPGRQGNTIYF. Here the CDR3 DNA reads TGCAGTGCTAGAGATCCGGGCAGGCAAGGAAACACCATATATTTT.

V and J are TRBV18 and TRBJ2-4, with 9 bases aligning to TRBD1. The CDR3 is made up of 13 amino acids. The germline gives CDR1 KGHSH, CDR2 LQKENI. V shed 6 bases, J shed 7 bases, and the junction held 4 bases outside the gene matches. CDR3 residues: CASSRDRENIQYF. In DNA form, the CDR3 reads TGTGCCAGCTCCCGGGACAGGGAGAACATTCAGTACTTC.

The CDR3 here is CASSVRPTYEQYF. The CDR3 DNA reads TGTGCCAGCAGTGTCCGCCCCACCTACGAGCAGTACTTC. The V gene is TRBV6-1, the J gene TRBJ2-7; D unresolved. This CDR3 has 13 residues. V dropped 4 bases and J dropped 2 bases, with 9 bases sitting between them. Germline assignment: CDR1 MNHNS and CDR2 SASEGT.

In this sample, this clonotype turned up many times. The chain employs TRBV6-2 or TRBV6-3 and TRBJ1-5; D ambiguous. The germline V gene has CDR1 MNHEY and CDR2 SVGEGT. The V gene lost 2 bases and the J gene lost 4 bases, with 9 bases spanning the gap. The CDR3 spans 14 residues. The CDR3 DNA is TGTGCCAGCAGTTACACTGGGCCGAATCAGCCCCAGCATTTT. Protein sequence: CASSYTGPNQPQHF.

This clonotype was recorded a few times. The CDR3, as DNA: TGCAGTGCTAGAGCTCCAGGGAGGACAGGGGCCATGAACACTGAAGCTTTCTTT. The encoded protein is CSARAPGRTGAMNTEAFF. This chain links TRBV20-1 with TRBJ1-1, with 9 bases lining up with TRBD1. Germline CDR1 reads DFQATT; CDR2 reads SNEGSKA (reference sequence). This CDR3 is 18 amino acids long. The junction had 12 bases not matched to a gene; V was cut back by 1 base and J by 0 bases.

This clonotype was counted ten times or more. The rearrangement uses TRBV4-1 and TRBJ2-7; no clear D. The CDR3 is 16 amino acids. Germline lookup yields CDR1 MGHRA and CDR2 YSYEKL. The V and J ends lost 3 bases and 6 bases respectively, with 21 bases between them. This CDR3 reads CASSHAPGRRRPEQYF. CDR3 nucleotides: TGCGCCAGCAGCCACGCCCCAGGTCGCAGGCGACCCGAGCAGTACTTC.

This clonotype was seen a few times. V usage is TRBV20-1 and J usage is TRBJ2-1; D may be TRBD1 (6 bases). The germline V gene has CDR1 DFQATT and CDR2 SNEGSKA (reference sequence). Trimming cost V 6 bases and J 7 bases, with 19 bases left between them. The CDR3 consists of 14 residues. DNA of the CDR3: TGCAGTGCCGAAGACAGGACTGGTGGGAATGAGCAGTTCTTC. The encoded protein is CSAEDRTGGNEQFF.

This clonotype showed up just a few times. The V gene is TRBV12-3 or TRBV12-4, the J gene TRBJ2-3; 9 bases are shared with TRBD1. The V gene end was trimmed by 6 bases and the J gene end by 5 bases; junction bases not matched to a gene: 6. The CDR3 length is 14 residues. The CDR3 DNA is TGTGCCAGCAGCCCGGGACAGGGAGGAGATACGCAGTATTTT. Its translation is CASSPGQGGDTQYF.

The sample holds a few counts of this clonotype. The rearrangement uses TRBV7-3 and TRBJ2-1; 15 bases match TRBD2. Losses at the gene ends were 0 bases for V and 11 bases for J; bases not matched to a gene: 8. The CDR3 runs to 17 residues. In germline, CDR1 is SGHTA, CDR2 FQGTGA. This CDR3 reads CASSLTGTGTSGRKQFF. The CDR3 DNA sequence: TGTGCCAGCAGCTTAACAGGCACCGGGACTAGCGGGAGGAAGCAGTTCTTC. Combining the CDR3 with reference TRBV7-3 and TRBJ2-1 gives the whole variable domain GAGVSQTPSNKVTEKGKYVELRCDPISGHTALYWYRQSLGQGPEFLIYFQGTGAADDSGLPNDRFFAVRPEGSVSTLKIQRTERGDSAVYLCASSLTGTGTSGRKQFFGPGTRLTVL.

The chain joins TRBV11-2 to TRBJ2-7; D is perhaps TRBD2 (5 bases). Trimming cost V 1 base and J 6 bases, with 13 bases left between them. The CDR3 totals 14 residues. Germline V CDR1 and CDR2: SGHAT, FQNNGV. Here the CDR3 DNA reads TGTGCCAGCAGCTTAGGCCGGGAAACGGGCGAGCAGTACTTC. Its translation: CASSLGRETGEQYF.

The V call is TRBV12-3 or TRBV12-4, the J call TRBJ1-1; D not resolved. Between the trimmed V and J ends, which lost 7 bases and 6 bases, there was a span of 18 bases. The length of the CDR3 is 14 residues. For the CDR3, the DNA is TGTGCCAGCACCGAAAAACGACTGGTCGCTGAAGCTTTCTTT. Translated, it gives CASTEKRLVAEAFF.

This clonotype was seen ten or more times. CDR3 sequence: CASSGVADTQYF. In DNA form, the CDR3 reads TGCGCCAGCAGCGGGGTTGCAGATACGCAGTATTTT. V and J are TRBV4-1 and TRBJ2-3, with D unresolved. The CDR3 consists of 12 residues. The V end was cut by 5 bases, the J end by 4 bases, with 7 bases between. CDR1 is MGHRA, CDR2 YSYEKL, per germline.

This clonotype came up a few times. Given a much more abundant clone one base away, this may be a read error. The chain combines TRBV2 with TRBJ2-3; unclear D gene. Germline CDR1 SNHLY, CDR2 FYNNEI. Trimming stripped 5 bases from V and 4 bases from J, with 4 bases between. The CDR3 length is 11 residues. CDR3 coding DNA: TGTGCCAGCAGTTCAGCAGATACGCAGTATTTT. Translated: CASSSADTQYF.

The rearrangement links TRBV7-2 to TRBJ2-3; D not certain. Germline-derived CDR1 and CDR2 are SGHTA and FQGNSA. V lost 1 base and J lost 2, with 7 bases in between. The CDR3 is 14 residues long. CDR3 in amino acids: CASSLGVNTDTQYF. CDR3 in DNA: TGTGCCAGCAGCTTAGGGGTTAACACAGATACGCAGTATTTT.

The V and J genes are TRBV4-2 and TRBJ2-1; D not resolved. Per the germline V gene, CDR1 is LGHNA and CDR2 is YNFKEQ. CDR3 length: 16 amino acids. V was cut by 5 bases and J by 0 bases, with 14 bases left in between. As DNA, the CDR3 is TGTGCCAGCAGCAAAGGGAACCCGAGCTCCTACAATGAGCAGTTCTTC. Translation: CASSKGNPSSYNEQFF.

This clonotype was observed at least ten times. V and J are TRBV20-1 and TRBJ2-1; TRBD2 matches at 8 bases. V lost 0 bases and J lost 0; bases outside the gene matches: 4. The CDR3 sequence is 16 residues long. The germline gives CDR1 DFQATT, CDR2 SNEGSKA (reference sequence). The CDR3 is CSARDRSGSSYNEQFF. CDR3 DNA sequence: TGCAGTGCTAGAGACCGGAGCGGGAGCTCCTACAATGAGCAGTTCTTC.

The rearrangement uses TRBV11-1 and TRBJ2-1, with D perhaps TRBD1 (6 bases). Germline CDR1 and CDR2: SGHAT and FQDESV (reference sequence). V shed 2 bases and J shed 6 bases, with 14 bases lying between them. This CDR3 contains 15 residues. The DNA of the CDR3 is TGTGCCAGCAGCTTATCGCAAACAGGGCTCAATGAGCAGTTCTTC. Translating it yields CASSLSQTGLNEQFF. Looking up the rest from reference TRBV11-1 and TRBJ2-1 gives the full variable domain: EAEVAQSPRYKITEKSQAVAFWCDPISGHATLYWYRQILGQGPELLVQFQDESVVDDSQLPKDRFSAERLKGVDSTLKIQPAELGDSAMYLCASSLSQTGLNEQFFGPGTRLTVL.

Remarks on this clonotype: A junction end diverges from the germline sequence, so it may reflect a read error. This chain links TRBV7-7 with TRBJ2-3; D is unclear. In germline, CDR1 is SSHAT, CDR2 FNYEAQ (reference sequence). This CDR3 is built from 13 residues. This chain's CDR3 is CASSVAEADTQYF. CDR3 bases: TGTGCTAGCAGCGTCGCCGAGGCAGATACGCAGTATTTT.

This clonotype was seen many times. This sequence joins TRBV7-2 and TRBJ2-1; D is unclear. The CDR3 loop spans 12 amino acids. CDR1 is SGHTA and CDR2 is FQGNSA in the germline V gene. V dropped 5 bases and J dropped 7 bases, with 9 bases sitting between them. DNA of the CDR3: TGTGCCAGCAGCAAACGGAAAAATGAGCAGTTCTTC. It specifies CASSKRKNEQFF.

V gene TRBV20-1 combines with J gene TRBJ1-2; D is ambiguous. CDR3 length: 13 residues. Germline CDR1 and CDR2: DFQATT and SNEGSKA (reference sequence). The V gene lost 5 bases and the J gene lost 3 bases, with 13 bases spanning the gap. Here the CDR3 reads CSAWATEDYGYTF. The CDR3 bases are TGCAGTGCTTGGGCCACGGAGGACTATGGCTACACCTTC.

As to this clonotype: At one boundary the junction diverges from the germline segment, which might be a read error. The V gene is TRBV4-2, the J gene TRBJ2-3; no clear D gene. The CDR3 runs to 16 residues. CDR1 is LGHNA and CDR2 is YNFKEQ in the germline V gene. DNA for the CDR3: TGTGCCAGCAGCCAAGATTGGCGGCCGGGCACAGAGACGCAGTATTTT. Protein: CASSQDWRPGTETQYF.

The chain employs TRBV5-1 and TRBJ2-3, with 11 nucleotides matching TRBD2. The trim removed 3 bases at V and 4 bases at J, leaving 4 bases unmatched. Germline CDR1 SGHRS, CDR2 YFSETQ. The CDR3 runs 15 residues. The CDR3 bases are TGCGCCAGCAGCTCTAGCGGGAGGATGCCAGATACGCAGTATTTT. As protein: CASSSSGRMPDTQYF.

In this sample, this clonotype turned up many times. The chain combines TRBV7-8 with TRBJ1-1; D is unclear. V lost 2 bases and J 5 bases, leaving 12 bases between the germline ends. CDR1 SGHVS and CDR2 FQNEAQ come from the germline V gene. This CDR3 is 14 amino acids long. Written as DNA, the CDR3 is TGTGCCAGCAGCTTAAGAGGAAGTGGGACTGAAGCTTTCTTT. This translates into CASSLRGSGTEAFF.

This clonotype was recorded a few times. The rearrangement links TRBV6-4 to TRBJ2-3, with 9 nucleotides matching TRBD1. CDR3 size: 14 residues. In germline, CDR1 is MRHNA, CDR2 SNTAGT. V trimming: 6 bases; J trimming: 5 bases; junction bases outside the gene matches: 6. The CDR3 is CASRKQGAGDTQYF. The CDR3 DNA is TGTGCCAGCAGGAAACAGGGGGCAGGAGATACGCAGTATTTT.

The genes are TRBV19 and TRBJ2-3; the match to TRBD2 covers 9 bases. V was pared by 7 bases and J by 2 bases, with 7 bases of the junction left unmatched. The CDR3 is 15 residues long. Germline V gives CDR1 LNHDA, CDR2 SQIVND (reference sequence). The CDR3 spells CASTPSGDDTDTQYF. The CDR3 bases are TGTGCCAGTACCCCTAGCGGGGATGACACAGATACGCAGTATTTT. Full variable domain (outside the CDR3, taken from reference TRBV19 and TRBJ2-3): DGGITQSPKYLFRKEGQNVTLSCEQNLNHDAMYWYRQDPGQGLRLIYYSQIVNDFQKGDIAEGYSVSREKKESFPLTVTSAQKNPTAFYLCASTPSGDDTDTQYFGPGTRLTVL.